Sequencing of this TCR beta chain was carried out in a study of graft-versus-host responses after intestinal transplantation. Study in general: All recipients got anti-thymocyte globulin induction, then tacrolimus and steroids for around three years. Study results and limitations: Researchers found peak circulating GvH clone levels linked to early post-transplant HvG declines.

This clone turned up a few times. Its antigen is unknown. This table comes from immunoSEQ multiplex PCR, and its TCRdb copy is limited to in-frame clones, with some not included. The table lists 130,000 or so clones, nearly 95% of them singletons. Trimming took 6 bases from V and 1 from J, leaving 9 bases between them. This CDR3 has 13 residues. Germline V gives CDR1 MDHEN, CDR2 SYDVKM. The sequence was collected from a human donor who received an intestinal transplant. The sequenced sample was unstimulated CD4+ T cells sorted from spleen or lymph node cells, obtained before intestinal transplant. This chain joins TRBV28 and TRBJ2-5; D gene unclear. This chain's CDR3 is CASRRGPQETQYF. CDR3 nucleotides: TGTGCCAGCAGGAGAGGCCCCCAAGAGACCCAGTACTTC.